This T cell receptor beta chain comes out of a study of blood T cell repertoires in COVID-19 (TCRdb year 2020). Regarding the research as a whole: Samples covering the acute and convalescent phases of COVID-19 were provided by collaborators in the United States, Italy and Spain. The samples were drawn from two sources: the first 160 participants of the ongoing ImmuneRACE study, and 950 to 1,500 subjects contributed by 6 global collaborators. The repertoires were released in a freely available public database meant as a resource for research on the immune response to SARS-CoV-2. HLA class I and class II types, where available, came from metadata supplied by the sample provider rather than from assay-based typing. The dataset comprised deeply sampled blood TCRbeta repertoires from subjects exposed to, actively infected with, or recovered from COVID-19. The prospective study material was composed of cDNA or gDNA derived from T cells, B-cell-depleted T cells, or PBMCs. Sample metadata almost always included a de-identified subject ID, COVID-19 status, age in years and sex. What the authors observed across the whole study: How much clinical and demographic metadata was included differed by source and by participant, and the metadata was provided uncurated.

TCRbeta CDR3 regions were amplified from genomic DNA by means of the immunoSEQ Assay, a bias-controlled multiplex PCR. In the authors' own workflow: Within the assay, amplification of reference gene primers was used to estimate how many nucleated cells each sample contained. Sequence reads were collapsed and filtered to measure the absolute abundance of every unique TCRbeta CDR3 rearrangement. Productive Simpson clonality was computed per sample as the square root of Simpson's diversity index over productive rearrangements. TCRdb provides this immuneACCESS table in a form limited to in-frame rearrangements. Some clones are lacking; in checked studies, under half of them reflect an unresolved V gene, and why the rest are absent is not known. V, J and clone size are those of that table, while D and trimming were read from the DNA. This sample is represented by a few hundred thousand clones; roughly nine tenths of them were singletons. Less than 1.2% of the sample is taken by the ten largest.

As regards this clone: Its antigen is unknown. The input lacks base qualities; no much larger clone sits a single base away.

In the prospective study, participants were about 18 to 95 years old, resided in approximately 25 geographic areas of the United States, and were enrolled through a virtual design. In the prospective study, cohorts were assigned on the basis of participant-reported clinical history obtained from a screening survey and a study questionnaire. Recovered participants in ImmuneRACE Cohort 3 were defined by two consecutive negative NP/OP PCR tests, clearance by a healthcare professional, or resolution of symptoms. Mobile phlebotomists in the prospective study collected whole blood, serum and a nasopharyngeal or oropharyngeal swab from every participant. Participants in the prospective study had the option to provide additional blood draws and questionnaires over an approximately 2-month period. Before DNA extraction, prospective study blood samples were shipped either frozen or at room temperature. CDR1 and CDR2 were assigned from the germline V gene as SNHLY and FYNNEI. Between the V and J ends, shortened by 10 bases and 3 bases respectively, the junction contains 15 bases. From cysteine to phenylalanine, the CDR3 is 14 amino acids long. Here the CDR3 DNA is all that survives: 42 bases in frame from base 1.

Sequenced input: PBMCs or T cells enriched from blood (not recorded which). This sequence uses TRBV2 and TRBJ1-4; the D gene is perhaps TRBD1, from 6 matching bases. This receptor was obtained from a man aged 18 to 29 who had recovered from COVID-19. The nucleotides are TGTGCCACGTCTGTTGGGGGCGCTAATGAAAAACTGTTTTTT. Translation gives CATSVGGANEKLFF.